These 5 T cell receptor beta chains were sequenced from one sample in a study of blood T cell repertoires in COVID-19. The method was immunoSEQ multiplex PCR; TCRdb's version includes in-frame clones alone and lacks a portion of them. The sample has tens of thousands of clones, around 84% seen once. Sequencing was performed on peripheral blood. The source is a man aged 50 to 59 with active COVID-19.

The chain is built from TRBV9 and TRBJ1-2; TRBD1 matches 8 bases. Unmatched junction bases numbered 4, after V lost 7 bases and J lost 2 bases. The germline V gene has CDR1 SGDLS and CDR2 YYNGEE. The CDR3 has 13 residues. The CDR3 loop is CASSDRANYGYTF. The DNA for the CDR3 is TGTGCCAGCTCGGACAGGGCCAACTATGGCTACACCTTC.

CDR3 protein: CATSDPRGGSYNEQFF. For the CDR3, the DNA is TGTGCCACCAGTGATCCCCGGGGAGGCTCCTACAATGAGCAGTTCTTC. The chain couples TRBV24-1 to TRBJ2-1, with a tentative D call TRBD2 (6 bases). V was shortened by 3 bases and J by 0 bases, with 11 bases between the two germline ends. The germline V gene encodes CDR1 KGHDR and CDR2 SFDVKD. The CDR3 runs to 16 residues.

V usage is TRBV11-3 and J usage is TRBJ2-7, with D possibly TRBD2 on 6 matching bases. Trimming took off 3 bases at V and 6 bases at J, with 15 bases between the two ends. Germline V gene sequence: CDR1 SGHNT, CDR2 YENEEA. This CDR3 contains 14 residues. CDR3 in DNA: TGTGCCAGCAGCTTCGGGAGCTTCGCTCGCGAGCAGTACTTC. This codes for CASSFGSFAREQYF.

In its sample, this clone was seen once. The CDR3 sequence is CASSQEGSGAFF. CDR3 nucleotides: TGTGCCAGCAGCCAAGAGGGCAGTGGCGCTTTCTTT. The chain carries TRBV3-1 (or the pseudogene TRBV3-2) and TRBJ1-1, with D hard to call. The CDR3 has 12 residues. CDR1 and CDR2 from the germline V gene are LGHDT and YNNKEL (reference sequence). Trimming took 0 bases from V and 11 from J, leaving 10 bases between them.

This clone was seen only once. The CDR3 region has the DNA TGTGCCAGCAGTTTTCTGACAGGGGTTAATAGCAATCAGCCCCAGCATTTT. Its translation is CASSFLTGVNSNQPQHF. The V and J genes are TRBV28 and TRBJ1-5; 8 bases map to TRBD1. Germline V gene sequence: CDR1 MDHEN, CDR2 SYDVKM. Unmatched junction bases numbered 7, after V lost 3 bases and J lost 0 bases. There are 17 residues in the CDR3.